This T cell receptor (beta chain) was sequenced during a study of blood T cell repertoires in COVID-19. This table comes from immunoSEQ multiplex PCR, and its TCRdb copy is limited to in-frame clones, with some not included. This table holds 200,000 to 300,000 clones, 65% to 85% found once. This receptor was taken from a human donor in a cohort sampled during active COVID-19. The material sequenced was peripheral blood.

CDR3 sequence reads: CASSIQGRVDAFF. CDR3 in DNA: TGTGCCAGTAGTATCCAAGGCAGGGTAGACGCTTTCTTT. V is TRBV19 and J is TRBJ1-1, with D possibly being TRBD1 (5 bases). The germline V gene has CDR1 LNHDA and CDR2 SQIVND (reference sequence). The CDR3 sequence is 13 residues long. V was shortened by 3 bases and J by 11 bases, with 16 bases between the two germline ends.